This TCR beta chain was sequenced in a study of beta chain features in type 1 diabetes. Study-level points and caveats: Possible PCR preference for shorter templates applied equally to patients and controls.

One heparinised draw of blood, averaging around 120 mL, came from each donor. Of note for this clone: Its antigen is not known.

The J segment lost 2 bases and the V segment lost 6 bases, leaving 4 bases of the junction unmatched. Germline V lookup: CDR1 MNHEY, CDR2 SVGAGI. The CDR3 is made up of 14 amino acids. The study reverse transcribed the entire isolated RNA, so it sequenced expressed TCRB transcripts. Libraries were prepared by immunoSEQ multiplex PCR; TCRdb keeps only in-frame clonotypes and omits some of them. The sample consists of under 500,000 clones, around 28% of them appearing once. The receptor's source is a young man in good health. The sample taken for sequencing was naive CD4+ T cells from blood. V usage is TRBV6-5 and J usage is TRBJ1-2; 9 positions match TRBD1. As DNA, the CDR3 is TGTGCCAGCAGCCGGGACAGGGTAAACTATGGCTACACCTTC. Its protein is CASSRDRVNYGYTF.